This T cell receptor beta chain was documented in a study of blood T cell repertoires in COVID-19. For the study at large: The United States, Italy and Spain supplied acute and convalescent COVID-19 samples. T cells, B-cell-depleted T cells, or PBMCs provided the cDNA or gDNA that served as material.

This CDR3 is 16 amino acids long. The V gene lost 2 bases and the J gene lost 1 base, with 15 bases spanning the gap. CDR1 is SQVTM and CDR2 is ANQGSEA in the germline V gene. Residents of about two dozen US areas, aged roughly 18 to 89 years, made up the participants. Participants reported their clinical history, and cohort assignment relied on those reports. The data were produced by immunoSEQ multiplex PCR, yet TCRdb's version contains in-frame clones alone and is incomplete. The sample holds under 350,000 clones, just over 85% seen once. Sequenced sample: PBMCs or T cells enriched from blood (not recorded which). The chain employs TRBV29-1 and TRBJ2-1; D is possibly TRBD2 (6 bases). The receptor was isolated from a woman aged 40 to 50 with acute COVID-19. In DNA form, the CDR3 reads TGCAGCGTTGAATTCCCCGGGAGCTTTTCCTACAATGAGCAGTTCTTC. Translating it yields CSVEFPGSFSYNEQFF.